Following are 9 T cell receptor beta chains from one sample sequenced in a study of blood T cell repertoires in COVID-19. Sequencing was performed with immunoSEQ multiplex PCR; in TCRdb, only in-frame clones are kept and a portion is missing. Among about 120,000 clones, 65% to 90% were seen once, and the ten largest hold 9.5% to 13%. Sequencing used peripheral blood. Every receptor here comes from a human donor in a cohort sampled during active COVID-19.

A single count supports this clone. This chain links TRBV7-7 with TRBJ2-3; D gene unclear. The CDR3 runs 15 residues. V shed 1 base and J shed 4 bases, with 12 bases lying between them. The germline gives CDR1 SSHAT, CDR2 FNYEAQ (reference sequence). CDR3 loop: CASSLGNSQADTQYF. In nucleotides, the CDR3 is TGTGCCAGCAGCTTAGGGAACTCCCAGGCAGATACGCAGTATTTT.

V usage is TRBV5-1 and J usage is TRBJ1-4; the D gene is possibly TRBD1 (6 bases). This CDR3 comprises 16 residues. Per germline, CDR1 SGHRS and CDR2 YFSETQ. V gave up 0 bases and J gave up 5 bases, with 14 bases separating them. The CDR3 DNA reads TGCGCCAGCAGCTTGGCCACCGGGGGGGCCAATGAAAAACTGTTTTTT. Protein: CASSLATGGANEKLFF.

The rearrangement uses TRBV29-1 and TRBJ2-7, with a weak D call TRBD2 (5 bases). The V and J ends lost 4 bases and 3 bases respectively, with 7 bases between them. The length of the CDR3 is 11 residues. Germline loops: CDR1 SQVTM, CDR2 ANQGSEA. CDR3 in DNA: TGCAGCGTTGGGGAGAACTACGAGCAGTACTTC. Its protein product is CSVGENYEQYF.

V and J are TRBV18 and TRBJ2-2; perhaps TRBD1 as D (6 bases). The V gene's germline CDR1 is KGHSH and CDR2 LQKENI. This CDR3 spans 16 amino acids. V lost 3 bases to trimming and J lost 1 base, with 12 bases between them. The CDR3 loop reads CASSPLGQRNTGELFF. DNA for the CDR3: TGTGCCAGCTCACCGTTAGGACAGCGGAACACCGGGGAGCTGTTTTTT.

The chain couples TRBV7-9 to TRBJ2-7; TRBD1 matches 7 bases. This CDR3 is built from 14 residues. Germline assignment: CDR1 SEHNR and CDR2 FQNEAQ (reference sequence). Trimming cost V 4 bases and J 9 bases; bases outside gene matches: 12. CDR3 nucleotide sequence: TGTGCCAGCAGCTCGGGACAGTACGGATCCCGGCAGTACTTC. Its translation: CASSSGQYGSRQYF.

The chain has TRBV3-1 (or the pseudogene TRBV3-2) and TRBJ2-4, with 7 bases matching TRBD2. Germline trimming cut 4 bases from V and 0 bases from J; bases unmatched to any gene: 6. Germline lookup yields CDR1 LGHDT and CDR2 YNNKEL (reference sequence). The CDR3 extends over 16 amino acids. The CDR3 region is CASSPRLALAKNIQYF. The CDR3, as DNA: TGTGCCAGCAGCCCTAGACTAGCTCTAGCCAAAAACATTCAGTACTTC.

The chain employs TRBV6-5 and TRBJ2-5; TRBD2 agrees at 8 bases. The CDR3 contains 15 residues. The V segment lost 4 bases and the J segment 1 base; nucleotides outside the gene matches: 5. Germline CDR1 reads MNHEY; CDR2 reads SVGAGI. CDR3 DNA sequence: TGTGCCAGCAGTTTTACTAGCGGTTCCCAAGAGACCCAGTACTTC. It is translated as CASSFTSGSQETQYF.

This chain uses TRBV2 with TRBJ2-7, with no clear D. CDR1 is SNHLY, CDR2 FYNNEI, per germline. The CDR3 sequence is 13 residues long. Here the CDR3 DNA reads TGTGCTTCGGGTAGTAGATCTTCCTACGAGCAGTACTTC. Amino acids: CASGSRSSYEQYF. The variable domain in full, completed from reference TRBV2 and TRBJ2-7, reads EPEVTQTPSHQVTQMGQEVILRCVPISNHLYFYWYRQILGQKVEFLVSFYNNEISEKSEIFDDQFSVERPDGSNFTLKIRSTKLEDSAMYFCASGSRSSYEQYFGPGTRLTVT.

The chain carries TRBV18 and TRBJ1-6; D ambiguous. Germline V gene data show CDR1 as KGHSH and CDR2 as LQKENI. The CDR3 loop spans 12 amino acids. V shed 2 bases and J shed 7 bases, with 3 bases lying between them. Here the CDR3 DNA reads TGTGCCAGCTCACCATCGAATTCACCCCTCCACTTT. Translated, it gives CASSPSNSPLHF.